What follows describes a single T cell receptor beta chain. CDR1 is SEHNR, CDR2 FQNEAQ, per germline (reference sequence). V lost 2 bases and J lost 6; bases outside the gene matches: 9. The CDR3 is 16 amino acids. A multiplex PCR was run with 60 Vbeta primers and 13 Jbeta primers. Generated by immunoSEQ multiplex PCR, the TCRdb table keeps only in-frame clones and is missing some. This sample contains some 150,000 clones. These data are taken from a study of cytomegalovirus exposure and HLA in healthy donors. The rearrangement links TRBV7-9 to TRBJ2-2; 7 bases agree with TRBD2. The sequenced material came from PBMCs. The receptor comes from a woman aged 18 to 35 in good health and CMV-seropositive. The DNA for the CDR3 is TGTGCCAGCAGCTTATTTGGCGGGAGAGCCCCCGGGGAGCTGTTTTTT. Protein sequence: CASSLFGGRAPGELFF.